The 6 T cell receptor beta chains presented below share a single source sample, sequenced in a study of blood T cells in healthy people across ages. A J-beta primer mix and a sample-barcoded 5' primer were used in a second PCR of about 7 to 11 cycles. TCRdb analysed the 5' RACE reads with MiXCR anew, one entry per CDR3 protein. Among approximately 700,000 distinct CDR3 sequences listed, 32% were seen once. The sample comprised blood. The receptors were sampled from a woman over 75 in good health.

The rearrangement joins TRBV20-1 to TRBJ2-5; D might be TRBD2 (6 bases). This CDR3 spans 11 amino acids. Trimming stripped 3 bases from V and 11 bases from J, with 13 bases between. CDR1 and CDR2 (germline): DFQATT, SNEGSKA (reference sequence). CDR3 sequence: CSASGAGRQYF. The CDR3 region has the DNA TGCAGTGCTAGTGGGGCGGGACGGCAGTACTTC.

The rearrangement links TRBV6-1 to TRBJ2-2; 8 bases fit TRBD2. Germline V gene sequence: CDR1 MNHNS, CDR2 SASEGT. The V segment lost 5 bases and the J segment 1 base; nucleotides outside the gene matches: 3. This CDR3 spans 15 amino acids. In DNA form, the CDR3 reads TGTGCCAGCAGTTGGACTAGCTTGAACACCGGGGAGCTGTTTTTT. Amino acid sequence: CASSWTSLNTGELFF.

The V gene is TRBV6-2 or TRBV6-3, the J gene TRBJ2-1, with a possible D match to TRBD1 (6 bases). The V and J ends lost 8 bases and 10 bases respectively, with 15 bases between them. CDR1 and CDR2 (germline): MNHEY, SVGEGT. This CDR3 has 12 amino acids. CDR3 bases: TGTGCCAGCTCCCAGACAGGCGTCGAGCAGTTCTTC. It codes for CASSQTGVEQFF.

In its sample, this clonotype was seen many times. V is TRBV11-2 and J is TRBJ2-3; D is possibly TRBD2 (6 bases). Germline V lookup: CDR1 SGHAT, CDR2 FQNNGV. The CDR3 contains 14 residues. Deletions cut 2 bases from V and 2 bases from J, with 8 bases between. The CDR3 loop reads CASSLRGNTDTQYF. In nucleotides, the CDR3 is TGTGCCAGCAGCTTACGGGGGAACACAGATACGCAGTATTTT.

The J gene is TRBJ1-1, the V gene TRBV20-1; TRBD1 might be the D (5 bases). There are 14 residues in the CDR3. Germline CDR1 is DFQATT and CDR2 is SNEGSKA (reference sequence). Trimming removed 2 bases at V and 4 bases at J, with 14 bases between. The CDR3 DNA follows: TGCAGTGCTAGAACCCCGGACATCACCACTGAAGCTTTCTTT. This gives the protein CSARTPDITTEAFF.

This clonotype was observed many times. The rearrangement links TRBV7-8 to TRBJ2-3; no clear D gene. The V and J ends lost 5 bases and 3 bases respectively, with 6 bases between them. This CDR3 is built from 12 residues. Germline assignment: CDR1 SGHVS and CDR2 FQNEAQ. CDR3 coding DNA: TGTGCCAGCAGCCTGATTACAGATACGCAGTATTTT. Its protein is CASSLITDTQYF. Full variable domain (rest looked up from reference TRBV7-8 and TRBJ2-3): GAGVSQSPRYKVAKRGQDVALRCDPISGHVSLFWYQQALGQGPEFLTYFQNEAQLDKSGLPSDRFFAERPEGSVSTLKIQRTQQEDSAVYLCASSLITDTQYFGPGTRLTVL.